The present entry profiles one T cell receptor (beta chain) with its context. Its matching antigen is unknown. The sample holds other DNA sequences that translate to the same CDR3. The CDR3 is made up of 14 amino acids. Per the germline V gene, CDR1 is SGHTA and CDR2 is FQGTGA. V was clipped by 6 bases and J by 1 base, with 12 bases between them. Using immunoSEQ multiplex PCR, the repertoire was profiled, and TCRdb retains in-frame clones only, with some absent. Of roughly 1,000,000 clones in the sample, 78% were seen once. These data belong to a study of shared clonotypes between healthy human individuals. General study findings and limits: What naive subsets generally showed was a larger estimated richness than memory subsets showed. Sorted-subset sequencing was shown by rarefaction to be incomplete despite large depth.

This TCR derives from a man aged 18 to 35 in good health. Some clones in this sample may be carry-over from other donors' samples. The J gene is TRBJ2-5, the V gene TRBV7-3, with D possibly TRBD2 on 6 matching bases. Sequencing was carried out using memory CD4+ T cells from PBMCs. Described subset: CD45RA-negative fraction. The CDR3 bases are TGTGCCAGCAGTTCGACGGGACTCCAAGAGACCCAGTACTTC. This sequence encodes CASSSTGLQETQYF.